This T cell receptor beta chain was recovered during a study of blood T cell repertoires in COVID-19. On the study more broadly: Spain, Italy and the United States supplied samples that represented acute and convalescent COVID-19. PBMCs, B-cell-depleted T cells, or T cells were the source of the cDNA or gDNA that made up the material.

The study assigned cohorts using participant-reported clinical history. Sequencing used immunoSEQ multiplex PCR; TCRdb keeps in-frame clones, though not all of them. The sample lists more than 200,000 clones, more than 75% seen once, with 3.5% to 4.5% in the top ten. The sample consisted of PBMCs or T cells enriched from blood (not recorded which). This receptor was identified in a man under 40 with acute COVID-19.

CDR3 nucleotides: TGTGCCAGCAGCCTCCTTAGCGGGGGGTACAATGAGCAGTTCTTC. Translation: CASSLLSGGYNEQFF. This chain uses TRBV9 with TRBJ2-1; the match to TRBD2 covers 10 bases. The CDR3 runs to 15 residues. J was trimmed by 4 bases and V by 4 bases; bases with no gene match: 5. Looked up from germline, CDR1 is SGDLS and CDR2 is YYNGEE.